Shown below are 20 T cell receptor beta chains from a single sample sequenced in a study of blood T cell repertoires in COVID-19. The protocol was immunoSEQ multiplex PCR, while the TCRdb copy is restricted to in-frame clones and leaves out a portion. This table has approximately 300,000 clones, roughly 89% appearing once. The sample consisted of peripheral blood. These receptors were taken from a man aged 25-40 years with acute or convalescent COVID-19.

The chain uses TRBV2 and TRBJ1-2, with TRBD1 matching over 8 bases. The CDR3 totals 13 residues. Losses at the gene ends were 11 bases for V and 3 bases for J; bases not matched to a gene: 8. Germline values: CDR1 SNHLY, CDR2 FYNNEI. The DNA of the CDR3 is TGTGCCGGTCGGACAGGGACCGACTATGGCTACACCTTC. This sequence encodes CAGRTGTDYGYTF.

V gene TRBV19 combines with J gene TRBJ1-6, with 8 bases aligning to TRBD1. The V gene's germline CDR1 is LNHDA and CDR2 SQIVND (reference sequence). J was trimmed by 7 bases and V by 4 bases; bases with no gene match: 3. CDR3 length: 14 residues. The chain's CDR3 is CASSTWDRNSPLHF. The CDR3 DNA reads TGTGCCAGTAGTACGTGGGACAGGAATTCACCCCTCCACTTT.

In its sample, this clone was seen a few times. The rearrangement uses TRBV13 and TRBJ1-1; possible D gene TRBD1, 6 bases. The CDR3 consists of 15 residues. Germline CDR1 and CDR2: PRHDT and FYEKMQ (reference sequence). V dropped 5 bases and J dropped 2 bases, with 15 bases sitting between them. CDR3 residues: CASSPRGGLNTEAFF. CDR3 nucleotides: TGTGCCAGCAGCCCGCGGGGGGGCCTCAACACTGAAGCTTTCTTT. Filled out from reference TRBV13 and TRBJ1-1, the complete variable domain reads AAGVIQSPRHLIKEKRETATLKCYPIPRHDTVYWYQQGPGQDPQFLISFYEKMQSDKGSIPDRFSAQQFSDYHSELNMSSLELGDSALYFCASSPRGGLNTEAFFGQGTRLTVV.

The chain is built from TRBV24-1 and TRBJ2-1; D call uncertain. This CDR3 region has 13 residues. Germline V gene sequence: CDR1 KGHDR, CDR2 SFDVKD. The V end was cut by 3 bases, the J end by 6 bases, with 8 bases between. The CDR3 loop is CATSDGARNEQFF. The CDR3, as DNA: TGTGCCACCAGTGATGGAGCGCGCAATGAGCAGTTCTTC.

The rearrangement uses TRBV11-3 and TRBJ1-1; tentatively, D is TRBD1 (6 bases). CDR3 size: 13 residues. Trimming took 5 bases from V and 2 from J, leaving 9 bases between them. Germline lookup yields CDR1 SGHNT and CDR2 YENEEA. The CDR3 nucleotides read TGTGCCAGCAGCACGGACAGTAACACTGAAGCTTTCTTT. Protein product: CASSTDSNTEAFF.

The chain employs TRBV27 and TRBJ2-7; D is ambiguous. Per the germline V gene, CDR1 is MNHEY and CDR2 is SMNVEV (reference sequence). V lost 3 bases to trimming and J lost 0 bases, with 12 bases between them. The CDR3 loop spans 15 amino acids. CDR3 amino acids: CASSLTTESSYEQYF. CDR3 coding DNA: TGTGCCAGCAGTTTGACAACCGAAAGCTCCTACGAGCAGTACTTC.

The gene calls are TRBV5-1 and TRBJ1-3; no firm D call. The CDR3 totals 12 residues. The V end was cut by 7 bases, the J end by 1 base, with 6 bases between. Germline lookup yields CDR1 SGHRS and CDR2 YFSETQ. DNA for the CDR3: TGCGCCAGCGCCGGGTCTGGAAACACCATATATTTT. Protein product: CASAGSGNTIYF.

This clone has only a few counts. This chain links TRBV6-1 with TRBJ1-5; 7 positions match TRBD1. With V trimmed by 2 bases and J by 11 bases, 6 bases remained unmatched. The CDR3 length is 13 residues. The germline V gene encodes CDR1 MNHNS and CDR2 SASEGT. The CDR3 coding sequence is TGTGCCAGCAGTGAAACCACCGACAGGGCCCAGCATTTT. Its translation: CASSETTDRAQHF.

The chain recombines TRBV12-2 with TRBJ1-1; the tabulated D call, TRBD1, remains unverified against the DNA. TRBV12-2 is termed a pseudogene. The CDR3 runs 18 residues. In DNA form, the CDR3 reads TGTGCAAGTCGCTTAGTTGTACCTGTAGGACAGGTGAACACTGAAGCTTTCTTT. It codes for CASRLVVPVGQVNTEAFF.

V gene TRBV4-1 combines with J gene TRBJ2-2; D is possibly TRBD2 (5 bases). Germline-derived CDR1 and CDR2 are MGHRA and YSYEKL. V was cut by 2 bases and J by 5 bases, with 15 bases left in between. There are 16 residues in the CDR3. As DNA, the CDR3 is TGCGCCAGCAGCCAACCTACTAGATCGGGGACCGGGGAGCTGTTTTTT. Translating gives CASSQPTRSGTGELFF.

This chain uses TRBV6-5 with TRBJ2-2; 11 positions agree with TRBD2. The CDR3 sequence is 15 residues long. The ends lost 7 bases at V and 7 bases at J; junction bases unmatched: 8. Germline CDR1 MNHEY, CDR2 SVGAGI. The CDR3 DNA reads as TGTGCCAGCACCCTAGCGGGGGGTAGCATCGGGGAGCTGTTTTTT. It specifies CASTLAGGSIGELFF.

This clone appeared a few times. This sequence joins TRBV18 and TRBJ1-5; possible D gene TRBD1, 6 bases. Germline lookup yields CDR1 KGHSH and CDR2 LQKENI. Trimming cost V 3 bases and J 0 bases, with 15 bases left between them. The CDR3 covers 17 residues. CDR3 amino acids: CASSPHRDTVSNQPQHF. The DNA for the CDR3 is TGTGCCAGCTCACCGCACCGGGACACTGTTAGCAATCAGCCCCAGCATTTT.

The chain joins TRBV27 to TRBJ1-1; no definite D call. Looked up from germline, CDR1 is MNHEY and CDR2 is SMNVEV (reference sequence). V was shortened by 7 bases and J by 3 bases, with 9 bases between the two germline ends. This CDR3 is 12 amino acids long. CDR3 sequence: CASIFGDTEAFF. As DNA, the CDR3 is TGTGCCAGCATATTCGGGGACACTGAAGCTTTCTTT.

The J gene is TRBJ1-6, the V gene TRBV6-5, with TRBD1 matching 9 bases. Germline V gene sequence: CDR1 MNHEY, CDR2 SVGAGI. J gave up 5 bases and V 2 bases, and 4 bases lay outside the gene matches. This CDR3 has 16 amino acids. The CDR3 DNA reads TGTGCCAGCAGTTACACAGGGACAGGGAATAATTCACCCCTCCACTTT. This gives the protein CASSYTGTGNNSPLHF.

The gene calls are TRBV5-1 and TRBJ1-1, with 8 positions matching TRBD1. The CDR3 spans 20 residues. V was clipped by 0 bases and J by 4 bases; unmatched bases: 20. Per germline, CDR1 SGHRS and CDR2 YFSETQ. CDR3 sequence reads: CASSLDRWDRTVMGSTEAFF. The CDR3 coding sequence is TGCGCCAGCAGCTTGGATAGGTGGGACAGGACTGTGATGGGCAGCACTGAAGCTTTCTTT.

Only a few counts were recorded for this clone. V usage is TRBV9 and J usage is TRBJ1-1; TRBD1 might be the D (5 bases). Germline V gives CDR1 SGDLS, CDR2 YYNGEE. Deletions cut 1 base from V and 11 bases from J, with 12 bases between. This CDR3 contains 12 residues. The CDR3 region is CASSVSGGKAFF. For the CDR3, the DNA is TGTGCCAGCAGCGTATCGGGGGGGAAGGCTTTCTTT.

This clone was recorded once. The V call is TRBV5-1, the J call TRBJ1-1; D is uncertain. The germline V gene has CDR1 SGHRS and CDR2 YFSETQ. V lost 0 bases to trimming and J lost 8 bases, with 8 bases between them. The CDR3 totals 12 residues. CDR3 residues: CASSLAPPEAFF. CDR3 in DNA: TGCGCCAGCAGCTTGGCCCCTCCCGAAGCTTTCTTT.

V usage is TRBV2 and J usage is TRBJ1-5, with D hard to call. CDR3 length equals 14 residues. V lost 4 bases and J lost 4, with 11 bases in between. Looked up from germline, CDR1 is SNHLY and CDR2 is FYNNEI. The DNA for the CDR3 is TGTGCCAGCAGTGCGACTATAGAGAATCAGCCCCAGCATTTT. Its protein product is CASSATIENQPQHF.

V gene TRBV7-9 combines with J gene TRBJ1-2; D is unclear. This CDR3 is built from 13 residues. Per the germline V gene, CDR1 is SEHNR and CDR2 is FQNEAQ (reference sequence). The V and J ends lost 4 bases and 2 bases respectively, with 8 bases between them. CDR3 region: CASSSGPNYGYTF. CDR3 DNA: TGTGCCAGCAGCTCTGGCCCAAACTATGGCTACACCTTC.

This chain links TRBV28 with TRBJ1-1, with a weak D call TRBD1 (5 bases). The CDR3 is 11 amino acids. Germline CDR1 is MDHEN and CDR2 is SYDVKM. V lost 7 bases and J lost 4, with 7 bases in between. As DNA, the CDR3 is TGTGCCAGCAAGGGGTTCACTGAAGCTTTCTTT. Its translation is CASKGFTEAFF.